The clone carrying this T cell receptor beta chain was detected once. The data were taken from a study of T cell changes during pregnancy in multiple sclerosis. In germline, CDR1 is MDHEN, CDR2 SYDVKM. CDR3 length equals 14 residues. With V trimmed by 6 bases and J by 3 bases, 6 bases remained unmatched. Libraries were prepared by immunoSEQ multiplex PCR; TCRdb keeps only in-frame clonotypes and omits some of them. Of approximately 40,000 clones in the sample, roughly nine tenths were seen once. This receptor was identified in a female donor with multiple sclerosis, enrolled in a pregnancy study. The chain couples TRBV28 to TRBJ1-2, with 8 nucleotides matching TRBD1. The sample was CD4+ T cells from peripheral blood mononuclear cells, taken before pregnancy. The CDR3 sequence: CASRTSGQDYGYTF. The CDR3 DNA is TGTGCCAGCAGGACCTCGGGACAGGACTATGGCTACACCTTC.